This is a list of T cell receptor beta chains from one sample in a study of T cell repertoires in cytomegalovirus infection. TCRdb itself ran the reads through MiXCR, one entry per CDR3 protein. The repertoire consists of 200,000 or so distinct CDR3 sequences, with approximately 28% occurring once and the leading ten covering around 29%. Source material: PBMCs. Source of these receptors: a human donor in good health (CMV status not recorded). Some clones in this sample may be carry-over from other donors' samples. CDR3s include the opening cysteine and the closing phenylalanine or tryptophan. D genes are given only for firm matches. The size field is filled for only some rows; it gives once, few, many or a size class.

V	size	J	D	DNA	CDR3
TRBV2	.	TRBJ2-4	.	TGTGCCAGTGAAAGGGGGGCGGCCAAAAACATTCAGTACTTC	CASERGAAKNIQYF
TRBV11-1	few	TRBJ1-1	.	TGTGCCAGCAGCCCGGGGGGTCGCGGGACGCTAGGCGCTGAAGCTTTCTTT	CASSPGGRGTLGAEAFF
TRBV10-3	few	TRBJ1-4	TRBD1	TGTGCCATCAGTGAGTCGAGGGGGCAGGTTAATGAAAAACTGTTTTTT	CAISESRGQVNEKLFF
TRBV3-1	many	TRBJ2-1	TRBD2	TGTGCCAGCAGCCAAGATCAAGGCGGGGGTCGGGATGAGCAGTTCTTC	CASSQDQGGGRDEQFF
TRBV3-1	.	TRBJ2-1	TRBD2	TGTGCCAGCAGCCAAGACGGGACTAGACTGAATGAGCAGTTCTTC	CASSQDGTRLNEQFF
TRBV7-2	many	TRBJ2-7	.	TGTGCCAGCAGTCCAGCGCCCCTCTACGAGCAGTACTTC	CASSPAPLYEQYF
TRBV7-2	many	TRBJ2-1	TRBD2	TGTGCCAGCACCGTTAGCAACCTCGCGGAGGGTAGCGGGGGAGATGAGCAGTTCTTC	CASTVSNLAEGSGGDEQFF
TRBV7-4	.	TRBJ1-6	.	TGTGCCACCAGCTTGGAGTCAGATAATTCACCCCTCCACTTT	CATSLESDNSPLHF
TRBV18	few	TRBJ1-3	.	TGTGCCAGCTCACCGCCGGGACTGAGCTCTGGAAACACCATATATTTT	CASSPPGLSSGNTIYF
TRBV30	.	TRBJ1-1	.	TGTGCCTGGAGGATTAATCCGGAAACTGAAGCTTTCTTT	CAWRINPETEAFF
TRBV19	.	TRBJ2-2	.	TGTGCCAGTAGTATAGGACAGAAGAGGAACACCGGGGAGCTGTTTTTT	CASSIGQKRNTGELFF
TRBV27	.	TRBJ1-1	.	TGTGCCAGCAGTTTGGGCACAGGTCCACCAACCTACGGTGAAGCTTTCTTT	CASSLGTGPPTYGEAFF
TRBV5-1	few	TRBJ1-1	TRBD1	TGCGCCAGCAGCTCCTCTGATGGGACAGTGAACACTGAAGCTTTCTTT	CASSSSDGTVNTEAFF
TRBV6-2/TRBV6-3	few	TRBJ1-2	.	TGTGCCAGCAGGAGTCCGGGACTGAGGAACGGCTACACCTTC	CASRSPGLRNGYTF
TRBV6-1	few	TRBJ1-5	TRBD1	TGTGCCAGCAGTGGGACAGGGGATCAGCCCCAGCATTTT	CASSGTGDQPQHF
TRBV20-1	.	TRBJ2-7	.	TGCAGTGCTGCTTCCGAAGGGATCTACGAGCAGTACTTC	CSAASEGIYEQYF
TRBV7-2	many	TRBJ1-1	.	TGTGCCAGCAGCTTAGGGCAGGTAGCTTTCTTT	CASSLGQVAFF
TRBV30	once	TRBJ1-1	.	TGTGCCTGGCAGACAGGCACTGAAGCTTTCTTT	CAWQTGTEAFF
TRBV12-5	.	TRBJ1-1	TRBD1	TGTGCTAGTGGTGTAGACAGGGGGCGTTTCTTT	CASGVDRGRFF
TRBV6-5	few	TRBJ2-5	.	TGTGCCAGCAGTTACGGAGAGGGTGGAGAGACCCAGTACTTC	CASSYGEGGETQYF
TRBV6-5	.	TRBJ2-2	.	TGTGCCAGCAGGCCCGGACTTGGCGGGGAGCTGTTTTTT	CASRPGLGGELFF
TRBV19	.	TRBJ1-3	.	TGTGCCAGTAGTATATCGGGCGGCGGCTCTGGAAACACCATATATTTT	CASSISGGGSGNTIYF
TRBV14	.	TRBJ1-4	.	TGTGCCAGCAGCCATAGGTCAGTAATCATCGAAAAACTGTTTTTT	CASSHRSVIIEKLFF
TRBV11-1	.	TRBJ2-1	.	TGTGCCAGCAGACAGGCTACCAATGAGCAGTTCTTC	CASRQATNEQFF
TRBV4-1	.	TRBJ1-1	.	TGCGCCAGCAGCCAAGATCTACAGCCTGAAGCTTTCTTT	CASSQDLQPEAFF
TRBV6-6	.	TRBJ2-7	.	TGTGCCAGCAGCCGCCTTCATAGCGCGTACTCCTACGAGCAGTACTTC	CASSRLHSAYSYEQYF
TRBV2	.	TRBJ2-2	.	TGTGCCAGCAACGGACAAGACACCGGGGAGCTGTTTTTT	CASNGQDTGELFF
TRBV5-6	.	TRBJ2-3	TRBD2	TGTGCCAGCAGCTTCCTGACGGGGGGGAGCACAGATACGCAGTATTTT	CASSFLTGGSTDTQYF
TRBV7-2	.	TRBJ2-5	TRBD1	TGTGCCAGCAGCTTAGACAGGGGGGAAGAGACCCAGTACTTC	CASSLDRGEETQYF
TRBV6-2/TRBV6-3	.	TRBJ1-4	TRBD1	TGTGCCAGCATAAAACAGGGGGCAAAAGAAAAACTGTTTTTT	CASIKQGAKEKLFF
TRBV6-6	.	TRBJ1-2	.	TGTGCCAGCAGTCAGGGGATCCGGATCCATGGCTACACCTTC	CASSQGIRIHGYTF
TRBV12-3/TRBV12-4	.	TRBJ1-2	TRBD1	TGTGCCAGCAGTTCGTCGACAGGGGGCGATGACTATGGCTACACCTTC	CASSSSTGGDDYGYTF
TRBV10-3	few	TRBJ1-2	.	TGTGCCATCAGTGAAGTCTATGGCTACACCTTC	CAISEVYGYTF
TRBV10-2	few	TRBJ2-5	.	TGCGCCAGCAGTGAACGAGACGGGGAGACCCAGTACTTC	CASSERDGETQYF
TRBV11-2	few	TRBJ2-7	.	TGTGCCAGCCGCTGGGACGACTACCAGTCCTACGAGCAGTACTTC	CASRWDDYQSYEQYF
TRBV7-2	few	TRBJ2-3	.	TGTGCCAGCAGCTCTGACGGGGCAGATACGCAGTACTTT	CASSSDGADTQYF
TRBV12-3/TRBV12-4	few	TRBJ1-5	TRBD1	TGTGCCAGCAGACAGGGGGTCTCTAGGAATCAGCCCCAGCATTTT	CASRQGVSRNQPQHF
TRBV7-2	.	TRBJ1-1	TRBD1	TGTGCCAGCAGCTCCAGGGGGCTAGACACTGAAGCTTTCTTT	CASSSRGLDTEAFF
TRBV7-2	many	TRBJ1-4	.	TGTGCCAGCAGCTCAAGGACTAATGAAAAACTGTTTTTT	CASSSRTNEKLFF
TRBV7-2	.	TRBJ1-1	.	TGTGCCAGCAGCATCTCCGGAGAGGGGTGGACTGAAGCTTTCTTT	CASSISGEGWTEAFF
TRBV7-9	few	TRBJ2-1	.	TGTGCCAGCAGCTTGTCTAGCGGCAGGGGAGATGAGCAGTTCTTC	CASSLSSGRGDEQFF
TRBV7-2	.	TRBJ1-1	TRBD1	TGTGCCAGCAGCGCCGGACAGGGAAACACTGAAGCTTTCTTT	CASSAGQGNTEAFF
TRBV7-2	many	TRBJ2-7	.	TGTGCCAGCAGCTTAAGGCACTTCTACGAGCAGTACTTC	CASSLRHFYEQYF
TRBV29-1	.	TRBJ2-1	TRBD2	TGCAGCGTTGTGGGACTAGCGGAGTCCTACAATGAGCAGTTCTTC	CSVVGLAESYNEQFF
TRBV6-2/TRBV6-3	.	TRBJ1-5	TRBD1	TGTGCCAGCAGTTACGACAGGGGGTTGGAGAAGCCCCAGCATTTT	CASSYDRGLEKPQHF
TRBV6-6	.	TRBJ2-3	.	TGTGCCAGCCACCGGGCCCTAAGCACAGATACGCAGTATTTT	CASHRALSTDTQYF